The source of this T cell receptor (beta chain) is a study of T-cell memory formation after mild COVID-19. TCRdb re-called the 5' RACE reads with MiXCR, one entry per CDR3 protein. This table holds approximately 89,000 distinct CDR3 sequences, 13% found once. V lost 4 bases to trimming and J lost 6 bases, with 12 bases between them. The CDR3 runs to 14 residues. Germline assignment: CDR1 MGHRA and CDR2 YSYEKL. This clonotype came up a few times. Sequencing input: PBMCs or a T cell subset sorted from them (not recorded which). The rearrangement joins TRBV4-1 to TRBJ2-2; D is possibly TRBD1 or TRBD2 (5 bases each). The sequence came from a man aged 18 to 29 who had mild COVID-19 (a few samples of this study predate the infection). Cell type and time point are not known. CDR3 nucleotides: TGCGCCAGCAGCCCCGGGGCCCAGGCCGGGGAGCTGTTTTTT. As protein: CASSPGAQAGELFF.